These 6 T cell receptor beta chains came from one sample sequenced in a study of blood T cell repertoires in COVID-19. Using immunoSEQ multiplex PCR, the repertoire was profiled, and TCRdb retains in-frame clones only, with some absent. The table has roughly 150,000 clones, under 90% seen once. Sequencing was carried out using peripheral blood. The receptors here all came from a woman at least 80 years old with acute or convalescent COVID-19.

Only a few counts were recorded for this clone. The V gene is TRBV27, the J gene TRBJ1-2, with a tentative D call TRBD1 (5 bases). The germline CDR1 and CDR2 sequences are MNHEY and SMNVEV (reference sequence). There are 17 residues in the CDR3. Trimming took off 7 bases at V and 4 bases at J, with 25 bases between the two ends. The CDR3 protein is CASTPAGGLFGIYGYTF. The CDR3 coding sequence is TGTGCCAGCACTCCAGCCGGGGGTCTCTTTGGAATCTATGGCTACACCTTC.

V is TRBV3-1 (or the pseudogene TRBV3-2) and J is TRBJ2-1; 14 bases agree with TRBD2. The CDR3 covers 17 residues. The junction had 11 bases not matched to a gene; V was cut back by 4 bases and J by 9 bases. Germline V gives CDR1 LGHDT, CDR2 YNNKEL (reference sequence). CDR3 in amino acids: CASSRSHGLAGGSEQFF. Here the CDR3 DNA reads TGTGCCAGCAGCCGCTCTCACGGACTAGCGGGAGGAAGTGAGCAGTTCTTC.

The V call is TRBV7-2, the J call TRBJ2-2; 9 positions match TRBD2. This CDR3 contains 16 residues. Germline V gene sequence: CDR1 SGHTA, CDR2 FQGNSA. J gave up 6 bases and V 5 bases, and 10 bases lay outside the gene matches. CDR3 nucleotides: TGTGCCAGCAGCCAAGCGGGGGGCGGGGTGTCCGGGGAGCTGTTTTTT. It yields the protein CASSQAGGGVSGELFF.

The rearrangement links TRBV6-2 or TRBV6-3 to TRBJ1-2, with unresolved D. Germline V gene data show CDR1 as MNHEY and CDR2 as SVGEGT. The CDR3 is made up of 15 amino acids. V was shortened by 6 bases and J by 2 bases, with 16 bases between the two germline ends. The CDR3 bases are TGTGCCAGCAGCCCCTTGGTACAGAAGAACTATGGCTACACCTTC. As protein: CASSPLVQKNYGYTF.

The chain combines TRBV19 with TRBJ1-1; a weak D match, TRBD1 (5 bases). The V end lost 7 bases, the J end lost 3 bases, and 6 bases lay between the germline ends. The germline V gene encodes CDR1 LNHDA and CDR2 SQIVND (reference sequence). There are 11 residues in the CDR3. CDR3 nucleotide sequence: TGTGCCAGTAAGGGGTACACTGAAGCTTTCTTT. Its translation is CASKGYTEAFF. The full variable domain, in which reference TRBV19 and TRBJ1-1 provide the parts outside the CDR3, is DGGITQSPKYLFRKEGQNVTLSCEQNLNHDAMYWYRQDPGQGLRLIYYSQIVNDFQKGDIAEGYSVSREKKESFPLTVTSAQKNPTAFYLCASKGYTEAFFGQGTRLTVV.

The chain uses TRBV6-6 and TRBJ1-6; D uncertain. This CDR3 contains 15 residues. Germline values: CDR1 MNHNY, CDR2 SVGAGI (reference sequence). Between the trimmed V and J ends, which lost 2 bases and 9 bases, there was a span of 14 bases. Written as DNA, the CDR3 is TGTGCCAGCAGTTACGATCCGGGAGTGGGTTCACCCCTCCACTTT. Translation gives CASSYDPGVGSPLHF.